Following are 29 T cell receptor beta chains from one sample sequenced in a study of blood T cell repertoires in COVID-19. Profiled with immunoSEQ multiplex PCR; TCRdb holds only in-frame clones, not every one. The table has tens of thousands of clones, roughly 84% seen once. What was sequenced was peripheral blood. Receptors were obtained from a man between 65 and 80 years old with acute or convalescent COVID-19.

This rearrangement joins TRBV27 to TRBJ1-1; D not certain. The CDR3 loop spans 13 amino acids. V was trimmed by 6 bases and J by 0 bases, leaving 8 bases between them. Germline V gene sequence: CDR1 MNHEY, CDR2 SMNVEV (reference sequence). The CDR3 nucleotides read TGTGCCAGCAGAATCGGGGTGAACACTGAAGCTTTCTTT. It is translated as CASRIGVNTEAFF.

This chain links TRBV25-1 with TRBJ1-1, with a weak D call TRBD1 (6 bases). V was trimmed by 5 bases and J by 4 bases, leaving 17 bases between them. Germline CDR1 MGHDK, CDR2 SYGVNS. This CDR3 has 15 amino acids. As DNA, the CDR3 is TGTGCCAGCAGTCAAGGCATGACAGGTCTCACTGAAGCTTTCTTT. Translated, it gives CASSQGMTGLTEAFF.

The V gene is TRBV25-1, the J gene TRBJ1-2, with a tentative D call TRBD1 (5 bases). CDR3 length: 15 residues. Germline V gives CDR1 MGHDK, CDR2 SYGVNS. V was cut by 4 bases and J by 8 bases, with 20 bases left in between. The CDR3 protein is CASSATRDVGGGYTF. In DNA form, the CDR3 reads TGTGCCAGCAGTGCTACTCGGGACGTCGGAGGGGGCTACACCTTC.

The chain employs TRBV2 and TRBJ1-6; tentatively, D is TRBD1 (6 bases). This CDR3 region has 14 residues. CDR1 is SNHLY, CDR2 FYNNEI, per germline. V shed 7 bases and J shed 4 bases, with 11 bases lying between them. The DNA of the CDR3 is TGTGCCAGCACTCCGGGACAATATAATTCACCCCTCCACTTT. Translation gives CASTPGQYNSPLHF.

This clone was seen once. The rearrangement joins TRBV14 to TRBJ2-3; D is ambiguous. The CDR3 spans 14 residues. Germline assignment: CDR1 SGHDN and CDR2 FVKESK. Trimming left V 1 base short and J 2 bases short, with 7 bases between. The CDR3 is CASSQAQATDTQYF. In nucleotides, the CDR3 is TGTGCCAGCAGCCAAGCGCAGGCCACAGATACGCAGTATTTT. The complete variable domain, with remaining parts taken from reference TRBV14 and TRBJ2-3, reads EAGVTQFPSHSVIEKGQTVTLRCDPISGHDNLYWYRRVMGKEIKFLLHFVKESKQDESGMPNNRFLAERTGGTYSTLKVQPAELEDSGVYFCASSQAQATDTQYFGPGTRLTVL.

The genes are TRBV11-2 and TRBJ1-5, with D unresolved. The CDR3 has 15 residues. The V end lost 0 bases, the J end lost 2 bases, and 8 bases lay between the germline ends. Germline V gene sequence: CDR1 SGHAT, CDR2 FQNNGV. CDR3 in amino acids: CASSLDGLGNQPQHF. The CDR3 nucleotides are TGTGCCAGCAGCTTAGACGGACTGGGCAATCAGCCCCAGCATTTT.

A single count supports this clone. V and J are TRBV5-4 and TRBJ2-3; no clear D gene. CDR3 size: 12 residues. Trimming pared 1 base from V and 9 bases from J, leaving 9 bases between. The germline V gene encodes CDR1 SGHNT and CDR2 YYREEE (reference sequence). The CDR3 sequence: CASSLPRYTQYF. In DNA, the CDR3 is TGTGCCAGCAGCTTGCCGCGTTACACGCAGTATTTT. Full variable domain (outside the CDR3, taken from reference TRBV5-4 and TRBJ2-3): ETGVTQSPTHLIKTRGQQVTLRCSSQSGHNTVSWYQQALGQGPQFIFQYYREEENGRGNFPPRFSGLQFPNYSSELNVNALELDDSALYLCASSLPRYTQYFGPGTRLTVL.

V gene TRBV5-1 combines with J gene TRBJ1-1; D is undetermined. In germline, CDR1 is SGHRS, CDR2 YFSETQ. Trimming stripped 3 bases from V and 4 bases from J, with 13 bases between. CDR3 length: 14 amino acids. Here the CDR3 DNA reads TGCGCCAGCAGCTACGGGAGATTGGCCACTGAAGCTTTCTTT. It yields the protein CASSYGRLATEAFF.

This clone was detected a few times. The rearrangement uses TRBV5-1 and TRBJ1-1; 7 bases are shared with TRBD1. The V gene's germline CDR1 is SGHRS and CDR2 YFSETQ. The CDR3 consists of 15 residues. Trimming cost V 0 bases and J 4 bases; bases outside gene matches: 6. In nucleotides, the CDR3 is TGCGCCAGCAGCTTGGTAAGTGACAGGGCCACTGAAGCTTTCTTT. Protein: CASSLVSDRATEAFF.

This rearrangement joins TRBV11-1 to TRBJ1-6; TRBD1 is a possible D gene (6 bases). V was cut by 5 bases and J by 7 bases, with 9 bases left in between. Germline lookup yields CDR1 SGHAT and CDR2 FQDESV (reference sequence). The CDR3 consists of 13 residues. DNA of the CDR3: TGTGCCAGCAGCCGGGACACAAATTCACCCCTCCACTTT. Protein sequence: CASSRDTNSPLHF.

The rearrangement joins TRBV7-6 to TRBJ2-5; 7 bases fit TRBD1. Trimming at V came to 0 bases and at J to 2 bases, leaving 3 bases not matched to a gene. Germline CDR1 SGHVS, CDR2 FNYEAQ. CDR3 length: 15 residues. The CDR3 bases are TGTGCCAGCAGCTTAGCGACAGGGCGGCAAGAGACCCAGTACTTC. It yields the protein CASSLATGRQETQYF.

This chain joins TRBV19 and TRBJ2-7, with TRBD2 as a possible D gene (6 bases). The CDR3 spans 14 residues. Per the germline V gene, CDR1 is LNHDA and CDR2 is SQIVND (reference sequence). Deletions cut 5 bases from V and 5 bases from J, with 16 bases between. The CDR3 sequence is CASSAAGRRHEQYF. CDR3 nucleotide sequence: TGTGCCAGTAGTGCCGCAGGGAGGCGGCACGAGCAGTACTTC.

This clone showed up just a few times. The CDR3 sequence: CSVAGQGGEKLFF. CDR3 coding DNA: TGCAGCGTTGCCGGGCAGGGAGGCGAAAAACTGTTTTTT. V gene TRBV29-1 combines with J gene TRBJ1-4; D possibly corresponds to TRBD1 (5 bases). The V and J ends lost 4 bases and 8 bases respectively, with 14 bases between them. The length of the CDR3 is 13 residues. Germline values: CDR1 SQVTM, CDR2 ANQGSEA.

The J gene is TRBJ2-1, the V gene TRBV11-3, with TRBD1 matching over 11 bases. J was trimmed by 7 bases and V by 1 base; bases with no gene match: 9. This CDR3 comprises 17 residues. CDR1 is SGHNT and CDR2 is YENEEA in the germline V gene. This CDR3 reads CASSLVLGTGGRNEQFF. CDR3 coding DNA: TGTGCCAGCAGCTTAGTGTTGGGGACAGGGGGTCGGAATGAGCAGTTCTTC.

The CDR3 is CASSGQGGGSSPLHF. CDR3 DNA: TGTGCCAGTAGCGGACAGGGTGGAGGGAGTTCACCCCTCCACTTT. The V and J genes are TRBV19 and TRBJ1-6; TRBD1 agrees at 8 bases. J was trimmed by 9 bases and V by 6 bases; bases with no gene match: 10. CDR1 is LNHDA, CDR2 SQIVND, per germline (reference sequence). The CDR3 is 15 amino acids. The variable domain in full, completed from reference TRBV19 and TRBJ1-6, reads DGGITQSPKYLFRKEGQNVTLSCEQNLNHDAMYWYRQDPGQGLRLIYYSQIVNDFQKGDIAEGYSVSREKKESFPLTVTSAQKNPTAFYLCASSGQGGGSSPLHFGNGTRLTVT.

This clone occurred a few times. The rearrangement uses TRBV18 and TRBJ1-4; D is possibly TRBD1 (5 bases). In germline, CDR1 is KGHSH, CDR2 LQKENI. The CDR3 runs 16 residues. Trimming cost V 0 bases and J 4 bases, with 12 bases left between them. The CDR3 is CASSPPSQGGNEKLFF. CDR3 DNA: TGTGCCAGCTCACCACCCAGCCAGGGTGGTAATGAAAAACTGTTTTTT.

The gene calls are TRBV6-1 and TRBJ1-2, with 8 bases identical to TRBD1. J gave up 1 base and V 4 bases, and 11 bases lay outside the gene matches. This CDR3 is built from 17 residues. Germline values: CDR1 MNHNS, CDR2 SASEGT. CDR3 region: CASSVGTGRADNYGYTF. In DNA form, the CDR3 reads TGTGCCAGCAGTGTCGGGACAGGCAGGGCAGATAACTATGGCTACACCTTC.

This chain links TRBV12-5 with TRBJ2-1; maybe TRBD2 (5 bases). CDR1 and CDR2 (germline): LGHNT, FRNRAP. The CDR3 consists of 14 residues. The ends were cut back, 5 bases at V and 4 bases at J, with 12 bases in the middle. The CDR3 spells CASGPFGEYNEQFF. The CDR3 region has the DNA TGTGCTAGTGGTCCATTCGGGGAGTACAATGAGCAGTTCTTC.

This clone was recorded once. The chain joins TRBV18 to TRBJ1-2, with D possibly TRBD1 on 6 matching bases. Germline values: CDR1 KGHSH, CDR2 LQKENI. The CDR3 runs 14 residues. The V end lost 5 bases, the J end lost 0 bases, and 10 bases lay between the germline ends. CDR3 in DNA: TGTGCCAGCTCAACGGACAGAGCTAACTATGGCTACACCTTC. Its protein product is CASSTDRANYGYTF.

The V call is TRBV5-4, the J call TRBJ2-1; 8 nucleotides align to TRBD1. This CDR3 has 13 residues. Germline V lookup: CDR1 SGHNT, CDR2 YYREEE (reference sequence). Trimming at V came to 2 bases and at J to 6 bases, leaving 1 base not matched to a gene. CDR3 sequence (DNA): TGTGCCAGCAGCTTACAGGGGGGCAATGAGCAGTTCTTC. Its translation: CASSLQGGNEQFF. The full variable domain, with the rest looked up from reference TRBV5-4 and TRBJ2-1, is ETGVTQSPTHLIKTRGQQVTLRCSSQSGHNTVSWYQQALGQGPQFIFQYYREEENGRGNFPPRFSGLQFPNYSSELNVNALELDDSALYLCASSLQGGNEQFFGPGTRLTVL.

The chain joins TRBV29-1 to TRBJ2-1; 10 bases are shared with TRBD2. With 6 bases clipped from V and 1 base from J, the junction kept 9 bases outside the gene matches. Germline V gene data show CDR1 as SQVTM and CDR2 as ANQGSEA. This CDR3 is 16 amino acids long. CDR3 amino acids: CSVRGIAGGSYNEQFF. CDR3 DNA: TGCAGCGTCCGCGGGATAGCGGGAGGTTCCTACAATGAGCAGTTCTTC.

The chain recombines TRBV5-4 with TRBJ2-7, with a possible D match to TRBD1 (6 bases). The length of the CDR3 is 15 residues. V was cut by 6 bases and J by 1 base, with 17 bases left in between. Germline V gene lookup returns CDR1 SGHNT and CDR2 YYREEE (reference sequence). CDR3 sequence (DNA): TGTGCCAGCACCCGAACCCTAGGGGGTTCCTACGAGCAGTACTTC. Its protein is CASTRTLGGSYEQYF.

The chain is built from TRBV15 and TRBJ1-4, with 7 nucleotides matching TRBD1. The CDR3 is made up of 14 amino acids. The germline V gene encodes CDR1 LNHNV and CDR2 YYDKDF (reference sequence). V lost 8 bases, J lost 8 bases, and 11 bases stayed unmatched. The CDR3 coding sequence is TGTGCCACCCACTTAGACAGGGCGAACGAAAAACTGTTTTTT. Encoded protein: CATHLDRANEKLFF. The variable domain in full, with the rest retrieved from reference TRBV15 and TRBJ1-4, is DAMVIQNPRYQVTQFGKPVTLSCSQTLNHNVMYWYQQKSSQAPKLLFHYYDKDFNNEADTPDNFQSRRPNTSFCFLDIRSPGLGDTAMYLCATHLDRANEKLFFGSGTQLSVL.

V usage is TRBV7-2 and J usage is TRBJ1-2; 7 nucleotides agree with TRBD1. This CDR3 has 16 amino acids. After removal of 1 base from V and 8 bases from J, the junction contained 13 bases not matched to a gene. Germline V gives CDR1 SGHTA, CDR2 FQGNSA. For the CDR3, the DNA is TGTGCCAGCAGCTTAGGCCCCTCCCGCAGGGGGAGCGGCTACACCTTC. Translated: CASSLGPSRRGSGYTF.

The genes are TRBV5-4 and TRBJ1-2, with D possibly being TRBD1 (5 bases). From germline, CDR1 is SGHNT and CDR2 YYREEE (reference sequence). The V end was cut by 3 bases, the J end by 6 bases, with 15 bases between. The CDR3 runs 14 residues. CDR3 loop: CASSSRKGVDGYTF. For the CDR3, the DNA is TGTGCCAGCAGCTCCCGGAAAGGGGTAGATGGCTACACCTTC.

CDR3 amino acids: CASSTFSGGLADTQYF. The CDR3 nucleotides read TGTGCCAGCAGCACCTTTTCGGGAGGGTTAGCGGATACGCAGTATTTT. The chain links TRBV9 to TRBJ2-3, with TRBD2 matching 8 bases. CDR3 length: 16 residues. The V segment lost 4 bases and the J segment 6 bases; nucleotides outside the gene matches: 13. Germline V gene sequence: CDR1 SGDLS, CDR2 YYNGEE.

The rearrangement joins TRBV30 to TRBJ2-7; 9 nucleotides align to TRBD1. Per the germline V gene, CDR1 is GTSNPN and CDR2 is SVGIG (reference sequence). With 0 bases clipped from V and 4 bases from J, the junction kept 19 bases outside the gene matches. The CDR3 spans 19 residues. The DNA of the CDR3 is TGTGCCTGGAGTGTAGGCCCCATCGTATACAGGGGGCCGTTATACGAGCAGTACTTC. Its translation is CAWSVGPIVYRGPLYEQYF.

V gene TRBV4-2 combines with J gene TRBJ1-2; D call uncertain. V shed 0 bases and J shed 2 bases, with 7 bases lying between them. Germline V CDR1 and CDR2: LGHNA, YNFKEQ. The CDR3 extends over 14 amino acids. The CDR3 protein is CASSQETGNYGYTF. CDR3 coding DNA: TGTGCCAGCAGCCAAGAGACTGGGAACTATGGCTACACCTTC.

The V gene is TRBV20-1, the J gene TRBJ1-2, with D unclear. CDR3 size: 11 residues. Deletions cut 5 bases from V and 4 bases from J, with 8 bases between. From germline, CDR1 is DFQATT and CDR2 SNEGSKA (reference sequence). The CDR3: CSAPAAYGYTF. The CDR3 DNA follows: TGCAGTGCTCCGGCGGCCTATGGCTACACCTTC.